The sequence of this TCR beta chain was determined in a study of blood T cell dynamics during melanoma immunotherapy. Germline loops: CDR1 KGHSH, CDR2 LQKENI. With 5 bases removed from V and 0 bases from J, the gap between germline ends came to 13 bases. This CDR3 contains 15 residues. Sample time point: pre-treatment baseline. Response was assessed by RECIST 1.1 at 12 weeks, except a couple of rapid progressors. No patient had earlier systemic cancer treatment, concurrent immunosuppressants, or another active cancer. The table came from immunoSEQ multiplex PCR; TCRdb's copy has only in-frame clones and leaves some out. The repertoire includes 15,000 to 20,000 clones, approximately 90% of them detected once, and about 2% sits in the top ten.

The chain joins TRBV18 to TRBJ1-1; D is uncertain. This TCR came from a human donor with melanoma. Sequences were derived from blood, sampled from a patient treated with checkpoint blockade. The DNA for the CDR3 is TGTGCCAGCTCATCAAGCCCCCCTATGAACACTGAAGCTTTCTTT. Protein product: CASSSSPPMNTEAFF.